Described below is a single T cell receptor beta chain sequence and its context. Vbeta (60) and Jbeta (13) primers were used in the PCR. Profiling relied on immunoSEQ multiplex PCR, and the TCRdb table lists in-frame clones only, not all of them. The sample features 150,000 or so clones, with around 1.5% in its top ten. The sample comes from a study of cytomegalovirus exposure and HLA in healthy donors. Germline assignment: CDR1 SGHTS and CDR2 YDEGEE. CDR3 length: 13 residues. V lost 4 bases, J lost 8 bases, and 12 bases lay in between. This receptor was identified in a woman in her forties or fifties in good health and CMV-seronegative. Source material: PBMCs. The chain carries TRBV5-8 and TRBJ1-4; D is perhaps TRBD1 (5 bases). CDR3 DNA sequence: TGTGCCAGCAGCCCAGGGTTGCAAGAAAAACTGTTTTTT. Protein sequence: CASSPGLQEKLFF. The full variable domain, in which reference TRBV5-8 and TRBJ1-4 provide the parts outside the CDR3, is EAGVTQSPTHLIKTRGQQATLRCSPISGHTSVYWYQQALGLGLQFLLWYDEGEERNRGNFPPRFSGRQFPNYSSELNVNALELEDSALYLCASSPGLQEKLFFGSGTQLSVL.